This TCR beta chain was identified during a study of cytomegalovirus exposure and HLA in healthy donors. This clone was observed a single time. Germline V lookup: CDR1 SGHTA, CDR2 FQGNSA. The CDR3 length is 18 residues. The V segment lost 5 bases and the J segment 0 bases; nucleotides outside the gene matches: 16. Vbeta (60) and Jbeta (13) primers were used in the PCR. The protocol was immunoSEQ multiplex PCR, while the TCRdb copy is restricted to in-frame clones and leaves out a portion. Of tens of thousands of clones in the sample, 86% were seen once. The TCR comes from a woman aged 40-49 years in good health and CMV-seropositive. The source material was PBMCs. The chain recombines TRBV7-2 with TRBJ2-7; TRBD1 matches at 7 bases. CDR3 nucleotide sequence: TGTGCCAGCAGCCTTACCAGAATCCGACAGGGCAGCTCCTACGAGCAGTACTTC. It is translated as CASSLTRIRQGSSYEQYF.